This T cell receptor (beta chain) was found in a study of T-cell memory formation after mild COVID-19. Study overall: Largely, the TCR clusters proved donor specific.

Germline values: CDR1 KGHSH, CDR2 LQKENI. This CDR3 region has 12 residues. The V end lost 2 bases, the J end lost 11 bases, and 12 bases lay between the germline ends. TCRdb re-called the 5' RACE reads through MiXCR, storing one row per CDR3 protein. The sample consists of hundreds of thousands of distinct CDR3 sequences, less than 25% of them appearing once. This receptor was obtained from an adult woman who had mild COVID-19 (a few samples of this study predate the infection). Cell type and time point are not known. Sequencing was performed on PBMCs or a T cell subset sorted from them (not recorded which). The rearrangement uses TRBV18 and TRBJ1-1; D might be TRBD1 (5 bases). CDR3 amino acids: CASSPTGEGAFF. The CDR3 DNA reads TGTGCCAGCTCACCAACAGGAGAAGGGGCTTTCTTT.